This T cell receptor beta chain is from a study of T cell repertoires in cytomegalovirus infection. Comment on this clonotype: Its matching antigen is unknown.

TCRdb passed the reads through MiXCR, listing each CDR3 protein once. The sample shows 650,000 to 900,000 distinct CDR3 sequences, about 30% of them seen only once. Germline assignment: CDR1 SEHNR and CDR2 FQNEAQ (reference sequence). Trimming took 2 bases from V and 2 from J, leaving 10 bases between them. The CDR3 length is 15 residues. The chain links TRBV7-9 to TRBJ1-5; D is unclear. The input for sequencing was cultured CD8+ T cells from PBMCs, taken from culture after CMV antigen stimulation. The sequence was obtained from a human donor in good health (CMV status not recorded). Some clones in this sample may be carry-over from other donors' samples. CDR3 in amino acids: CASSLIEDGNQPQHF. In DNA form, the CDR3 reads TGTGCCAGCAGCTTAATAGAGGACGGCAATCAGCCCCAGCATTTT.